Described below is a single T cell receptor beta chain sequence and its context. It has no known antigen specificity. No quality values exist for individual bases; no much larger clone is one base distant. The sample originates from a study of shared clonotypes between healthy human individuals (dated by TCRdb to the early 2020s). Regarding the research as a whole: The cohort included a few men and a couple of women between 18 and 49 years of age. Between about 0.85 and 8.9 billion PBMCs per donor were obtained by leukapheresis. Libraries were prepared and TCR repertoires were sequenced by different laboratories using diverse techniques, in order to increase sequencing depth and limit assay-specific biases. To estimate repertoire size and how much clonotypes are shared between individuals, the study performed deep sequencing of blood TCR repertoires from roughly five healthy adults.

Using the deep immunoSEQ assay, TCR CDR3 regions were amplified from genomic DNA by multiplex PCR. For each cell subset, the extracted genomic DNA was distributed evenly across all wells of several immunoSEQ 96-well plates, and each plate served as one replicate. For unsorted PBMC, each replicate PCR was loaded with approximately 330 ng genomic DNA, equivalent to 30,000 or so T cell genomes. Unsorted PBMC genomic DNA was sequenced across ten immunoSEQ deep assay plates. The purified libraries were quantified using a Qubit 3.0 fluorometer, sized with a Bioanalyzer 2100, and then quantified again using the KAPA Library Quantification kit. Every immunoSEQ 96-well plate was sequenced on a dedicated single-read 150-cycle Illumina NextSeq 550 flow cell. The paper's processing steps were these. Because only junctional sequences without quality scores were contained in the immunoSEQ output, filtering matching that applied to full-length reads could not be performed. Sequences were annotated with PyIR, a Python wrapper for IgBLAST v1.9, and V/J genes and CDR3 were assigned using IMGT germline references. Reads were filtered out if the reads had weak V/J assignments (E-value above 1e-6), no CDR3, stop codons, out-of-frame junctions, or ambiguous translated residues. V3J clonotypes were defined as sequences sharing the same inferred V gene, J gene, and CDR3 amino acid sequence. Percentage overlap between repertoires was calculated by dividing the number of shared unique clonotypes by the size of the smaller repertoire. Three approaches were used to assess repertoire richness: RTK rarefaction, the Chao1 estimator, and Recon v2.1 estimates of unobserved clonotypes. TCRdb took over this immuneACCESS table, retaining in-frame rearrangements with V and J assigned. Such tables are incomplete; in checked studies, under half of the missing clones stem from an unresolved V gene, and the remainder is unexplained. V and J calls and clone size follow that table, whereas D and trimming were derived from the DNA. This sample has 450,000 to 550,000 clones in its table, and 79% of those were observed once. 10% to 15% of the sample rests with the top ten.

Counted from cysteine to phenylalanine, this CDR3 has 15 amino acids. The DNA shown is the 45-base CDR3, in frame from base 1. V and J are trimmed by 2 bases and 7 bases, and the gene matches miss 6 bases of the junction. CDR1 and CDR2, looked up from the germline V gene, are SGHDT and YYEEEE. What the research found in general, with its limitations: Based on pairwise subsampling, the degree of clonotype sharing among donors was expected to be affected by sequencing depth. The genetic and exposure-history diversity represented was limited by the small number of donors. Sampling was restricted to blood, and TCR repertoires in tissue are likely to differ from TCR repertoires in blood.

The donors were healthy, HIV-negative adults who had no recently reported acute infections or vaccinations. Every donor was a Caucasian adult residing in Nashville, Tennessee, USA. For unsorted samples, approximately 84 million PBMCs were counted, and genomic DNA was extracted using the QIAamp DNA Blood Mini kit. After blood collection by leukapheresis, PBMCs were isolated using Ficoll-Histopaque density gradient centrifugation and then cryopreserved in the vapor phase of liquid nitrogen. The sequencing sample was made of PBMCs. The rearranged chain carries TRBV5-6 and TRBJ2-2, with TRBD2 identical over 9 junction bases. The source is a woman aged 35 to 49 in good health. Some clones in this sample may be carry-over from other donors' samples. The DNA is TGTGCCAGCAGCTTTGCGGGAGGGCCGGTCGGGGAGCTGTTTTTT. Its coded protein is CASSFAGGPVGELFF.